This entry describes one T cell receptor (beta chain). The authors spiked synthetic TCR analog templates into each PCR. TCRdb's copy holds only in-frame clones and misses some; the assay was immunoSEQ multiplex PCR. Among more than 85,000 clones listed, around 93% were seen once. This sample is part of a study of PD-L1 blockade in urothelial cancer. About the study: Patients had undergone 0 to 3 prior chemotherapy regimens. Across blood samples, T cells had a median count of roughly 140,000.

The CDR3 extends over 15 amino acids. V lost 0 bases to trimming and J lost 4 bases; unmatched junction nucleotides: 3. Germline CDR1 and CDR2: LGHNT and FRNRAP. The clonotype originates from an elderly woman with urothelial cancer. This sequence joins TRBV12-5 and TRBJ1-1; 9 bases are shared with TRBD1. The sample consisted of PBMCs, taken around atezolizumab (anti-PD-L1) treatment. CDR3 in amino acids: CASGLVQGAGTEAFF. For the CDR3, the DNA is TGTGCTAGTGGTTTGGTACAGGGGGCAGGCACTGAAGCTTTCTTT.